These 21 T cell receptor beta chains share one sample of origin, sequenced in a study of shared clonotypes between healthy human individuals (dated by TCRdb to about 2020). The library was made by the immunoSEQ multiplex PCR assay. In its TCRdb copy, this immuneACCESS table keeps in-frame sequences only and misses some clones. Where compared with another copy, unresolved V genes explain less than half of these, and the others have no known cause. Recorded for this sample are about 2.5 million clones; about nine tenths of them occurred a single time. The top ten constitute approximately 0.41% of the sample. The sequenced sample consisted of naive CD4+ T cells from PBMCs. Read against the paper, the sample's cell subset or site label means: CD45RA+ positively selected. The source is a man between 18 and 35 years old in good health. Some clones in this sample may be carry-over from other donors' samples.

This clone was recorded once. The rearrangement joins TRBV5-1 to TRBJ1-1; D call uncertain. In germline, CDR1 is SGHRS, CDR2 YFSETQ. V was trimmed by 5 bases and J by 5 bases, leaving 19 bases between them. The CDR3 extends over 15 amino acids. The DNA for the CDR3 is TGCGCCAGCAGTTCCCGACAAGGGATCGGGACTGAAGCTTTCTTT. Encoded protein: CASSSRQGIGTEAFF.

The chain combines TRBV4-1 with TRBJ1-4, with 8 bases lining up with TRBD1. The V gene end was trimmed by 2 bases and the J gene end by 8 bases; junction bases not matched to a gene: 13. CDR3 length equals 17 residues. The V gene's germline CDR1 is MGHRA and CDR2 YSYEKL. Here the CDR3 reads CASSQKPHGQGGEKLFF. For the CDR3, the DNA is TGCGCCAGCAGCCAAAAACCCCACGGACAGGGAGGCGAAAAACTGTTTTTT.

Details on this clone: This CDR3 is also generated by other DNA sequences in the sample. The chain employs TRBV7-3 and TRBJ1-1; D perhaps matches TRBD1 (5 bases). Germline V CDR1 and CDR2: SGHTA, FQGTGA. Trimming pared 3 bases from V and 0 bases from J, leaving 8 bases between. CDR3 length equals 14 residues. The CDR3 spells CASSLGTVNTEAFF. Here the CDR3 DNA reads TGTGCCAGCAGCTTGGGGACGGTGAACACTGAAGCTTTCTTT.

V and J are TRBV28 and TRBJ1-5, with D perhaps TRBD1 (6 bases). Trimming shortened V by 5 bases and J by 7 bases, and 18 bases separated the two germline ends. This CDR3 contains 15 residues. Germline CDR1 MDHEN, CDR2 SYDVKM. CDR3 coding DNA: TGTGCCAGCAGTCCGCCCAGGGGCCGAAGGCAGCCCCAGCATTTT. Translation gives CASSPPRGRRQPQHF.

The genes are TRBV2 and TRBJ1-4; maybe TRBD1 (5 bases). Germline values: CDR1 SNHLY, CDR2 FYNNEI. V lost 4 bases and J 0 bases, leaving 9 bases between the germline ends. This CDR3 comprises 15 residues. DNA for the CDR3: TGTGCCAGCAGTGTTGCGGGGGCAACTAATGAAAAACTGTTTTTT. It specifies CASSVAGATNEKLFF.

V usage is TRBV5-1 and J usage is TRBJ2-7; D gene ambiguous. The CDR3 consists of 16 residues. Germline-derived CDR1 and CDR2 are SGHRS and YFSETQ. Between the trimmed V and J ends, which lost 6 bases and 7 bases, there was a span of 26 bases. The CDR3 is CASTPRYRYPRDEQYF. The CDR3 nucleotides are TGCGCCAGCACCCCCCGCTACCGATACCCCCGTGATGAGCAGTACTTC. Full variable domain (outside the CDR3, taken from reference TRBV5-1 and TRBJ2-7): KAGVTQTPRYLIKTRGQQVTLSCSPISGHRSVSWYQQTPGQGLQFLFEYFSETQRNKGNFPGRFSGRQFSNSRSEMNVSTLELGDSALYLCASTPRYRYPRDEQYFGPGTRLTVT.

This chain connects TRBV7-2 to TRBJ1-1, with no clear D. CDR1 is SGHTA and CDR2 is FQGNSA in the germline V gene. CDR3 length: 11 residues. Between the trimmed V and J ends, which lost 3 bases and 10 bases, there was a span of 9 bases. CDR3 in DNA: TGTGCCAGCAGCTTGGGGTTTGGAGCTTTCTTT. Translation: CASSLGFGAFF.

In nucleotides, the CDR3 is TGCGCCAGCAGCTTGCGTACTAGCGGGGGCCACGAGCAGTACTTC. Its translation is CASSLRTSGGHEQYF. This chain joins TRBV5-1 and TRBJ2-7; TRBD2 aligns across 11 bases. The CDR3 has 15 residues. The ends lost 1 base at V and 5 bases at J; junction bases unmatched: 5. Germline lookup yields CDR1 SGHRS and CDR2 YFSETQ.

The chain joins TRBV7-9 to TRBJ1-3; D is undetermined. Trimming left V 6 bases short and J 1 base short, with 10 bases between. The germline V gene encodes CDR1 SEHNR and CDR2 FQNEAQ (reference sequence). The CDR3 contains 14 residues. The CDR3, as DNA: TGTGCCAGCAGTCGGTCGACGTCTGGAAACACCATATATTTT. It specifies CASSRSTSGNTIYF.

The chain joins TRBV18 to TRBJ1-5, with 7 bases matching TRBD1. The V segment lost 3 bases and the J segment 6 bases; nucleotides outside the gene matches: 8. The germline CDR1 and CDR2 sequences are KGHSH and LQKENI. This CDR3 contains 15 residues. The CDR3 DNA reads TGTGCCAGCTCACCCTTTAGACAGGGCGGTCAGCCCCAGCATTTT. It yields the protein CASSPFRQGGQPQHF.

This chain connects TRBV28 to TRBJ1-1; TRBD1 is a possible D gene (6 bases). From germline, CDR1 is MDHEN and CDR2 SYDVKM. The CDR3 loop spans 12 amino acids. Between the trimmed V and J ends, which lost 5 bases and 10 bases, there was a span of 14 bases. Here the CDR3 DNA reads TGTGCCAGCAGTGGAGAGGGGGTGGGAGCTTTCTTT. It specifies CASSGEGVGAFF.

DNA of the CDR3: TGTGCCAGCAGTTACGACAGCCTCCGGCGGGGCTACACCTTC. Its protein product is CASSYDSLRRGYTF. The V gene is TRBV6-6, the J gene TRBJ1-2; a weak D match, TRBD1 (5 bases). This CDR3 is 14 amino acids long. CDR1 and CDR2 (germline): MNHNY, SVGAGI (reference sequence). V was clipped by 2 bases and J by 8 bases, with 15 bases between them.

This clone came up once. The CDR3 loop reads CASSPSPRGVRDTQYF. The CDR3 bases are TGTGCCAGCAGTCCCTCCCCCCGGGGGGTCAGAGATACGCAGTATTTT. The chain recombines TRBV27 with TRBJ2-3; TRBD2 matches at 7 bases. The germline V gene encodes CDR1 MNHEY and CDR2 SMNVEV (reference sequence). The length of the CDR3 is 16 residues. V shed 5 bases, J shed 5 bases, and the junction held 13 bases outside the gene matches.

As to this clone: The sample holds other DNA sequences that translate to the same CDR3. The gene calls are TRBV18 and TRBJ2-3; D unclear. The CDR3 loop spans 12 amino acids. Germline CDR1 reads KGHSH; CDR2 reads LQKENI. The V and J ends lost 6 bases and 1 base respectively, with 5 bases between them. CDR3 in DNA: TGTGCCAGCTCGCCGGGCACAGATACGCAGTATTTT. This encodes CASSPGTDTQYF.

This chain links TRBV19 with TRBJ1-1, with D possibly being TRBD1 (6 bases). The CDR3 runs to 13 residues. Trimming took off 7 bases at V and 5 bases at J, with 14 bases between the two ends. CDR1 LNHDA and CDR2 SQIVND come from the germline V gene (reference sequence). In DNA form, the CDR3 reads TGTGCCAGTATGGGGACAAGGCGGACTGAAGCTTTCTTT. It specifies CASMGTRRTEAFF.

The rearrangement uses TRBV7-8 and TRBJ2-2, with 13 bases lining up with TRBD2. The CDR3 spans 16 residues. V gave up 5 bases and J gave up 3 bases; unmatched junction bases: 3. Per germline, CDR1 SGHVS and CDR2 FQNEAQ. CDR3 bases: TGTGCCAGCAGCCTACTAGCGGGAGGGGACACCGGGGAGCTGTTTTTT. The encoded protein is CASSLLAGGDTGELFF.

The V gene is TRBV2, the J gene TRBJ2-3; the D is unclear. The V and J ends lost 3 bases and 0 bases respectively, with 10 bases between them. The CDR3 has 15 amino acids. CDR1 and CDR2 from the germline V gene are SNHLY and FYNNEI. CDR3 protein: CASSDGLTSTDTQYF. CDR3 DNA: TGTGCCAGCAGTGACGGCCTAACTAGCACAGATACGCAGTATTTT. The full variable domain, its missing parts supplied by reference TRBV2 and TRBJ2-3, is EPEVTQTPSHQVTQMGQEVILRCVPISNHLYFYWYRQILGQKVEFLVSFYNNEISEKSEIFDDQFSVERPDGSNFTLKIRSTKLEDSAMYFCASSDGLTSTDTQYFGPGTRLTVL.

V usage is TRBV10-3 and J usage is TRBJ2-7, with 7 bases identical to TRBD2. Germline V gene sequence: CDR1 ENHRY, CDR2 SYGVKD. The length of the CDR3 is 14 residues. The ends lost 0 bases at V and 4 bases at J; junction bases unmatched: 3. CDR3 in amino acids: CAISESTSKYEQYF. CDR3 nucleotides: TGTGCCATCAGTGAGTCGACTAGCAAGTACGAGCAGTACTTC.

This chain joins TRBV28 and TRBJ2-7, with D possibly called TRBD1 or TRBD2 (5 bases each). V gave up 6 bases and J gave up 6 bases, with 18 bases separating them. This CDR3 has 14 residues. Germline CDR1 reads MDHEN; CDR2 reads SYDVKM. The CDR3: CASRVTGLVSEQYF. CDR3 coding DNA: TGTGCCAGCAGAGTGACGGGGCTTGTGAGCGAGCAGTACTTC.

The V and J genes are TRBV5-1 and TRBJ1-4; 9 nucleotides align to TRBD1. V was pared by 7 bases and J by 5 bases, with 9 bases of the junction left unmatched. CDR1 is SGHRS, CDR2 YFSETQ, per germline. This CDR3 contains 15 residues. In DNA form, the CDR3 reads TGCGCCAGCTCCCACGGGGACAGGGACAATGAAAAACTGTTTTTT. Its translation: CASSHGDRDNEKLFF.

This clone was seen only once. Different DNA sequences within this sample yield the same CDR3. V usage is TRBV6-1 and J usage is TRBJ1-5; D remains ambiguous. Germline V gene sequence: CDR1 MNHNS, CDR2 SASEGT. V gave up 3 bases and J gave up 4 bases, with 7 bases separating them. This CDR3 has 13 residues. The CDR3 coding sequence is TGTGCCAGCAGTGATGTGTCTAATCAGCCCCAGCATTTT. Translation gives CASSDVSNQPQHF.